This TCR beta chain was captured in a study of control samples from healthy donors and cancer patients. Germline-derived CDR1 and CDR2 are MGHRA and YSYEKL. The CDR3 has 17 amino acids. V shed 0 bases and J shed 0 bases, with 12 bases lying between them. Some clones are missing from TCRdb's copy, which holds only in-frame ones; the method was immunoSEQ multiplex PCR. The table lists 100,000 or so clones, more than 85% of them singletons. Sequencing was carried out using blood. This TCR was recovered from a woman aged 45 to 65 in good health. The gene calls are TRBV4-1 and TRBJ1-3, with D unresolved. CDR3 region: CASSQDRRGVSGNTIYF. The CDR3 bases are TGCGCCAGCAGCCAAGATCGGCGCGGGGTCTCTGGAAACACCATATATTTT.